The rows below give T cell receptor beta chains drawn from one sample of a study of blood T cell repertoires in COVID-19. Clones were sequenced by immunoSEQ multiplex PCR, and TCRdb holds only the in-frame ones, with some missing. The table records fewer than 150,000 clones, around 82% of them present only once. Material: peripheral blood. All receptors come from a human donor in a cohort sampled during active COVID-19. The CDR3 runs from the conserved cysteine through the conserved F or W.

v_call cdr3_aa
TRBV19 CASSIKGLDSPLHF
TRBV27 CASSYLSGPYGYTF
TRBV19 CASSPGTGGYEQYF
TRBV3-1/TRBV3-2 CASSREGGRAEAFF
TRBV3-1/TRBV3-2 CASSQLAGGPHNEQFF
TRBV12-3/TRBV12-4 CASGDRDTDTQYF
TRBV21-1 CASSLGQGDYGYTF
TRBV11-2 CASSPLAGLRTGELFF
TRBV10-3 CATGVPQAPGSPLHF
TRBV6-4 CASLTGGAPPNTGELFF
TRBV18 CASSPRTGGVIDTQYF
TRBV4-1 CASSQSRTGLYNSPLHF
TRBV5-8 CASYALAGPYEQYF
TRBV3-1/TRBV3-2 CASSQGLRFSNQPQHF
TRBV28 CASSLKGQGLNYGYTF
TRBV3-1/TRBV3-2 CASSQSGTGGNQPQHF
TRBV4-1 CASSPRELTWAEAFF
TRBV11-2 CASSPDTNYGYTF
TRBV10-1 CASIKRQGKDQPQHF
TRBV6-6 CASLRGLSGNTIYF
TRBV19 CASSTGTGNSGNTIYF